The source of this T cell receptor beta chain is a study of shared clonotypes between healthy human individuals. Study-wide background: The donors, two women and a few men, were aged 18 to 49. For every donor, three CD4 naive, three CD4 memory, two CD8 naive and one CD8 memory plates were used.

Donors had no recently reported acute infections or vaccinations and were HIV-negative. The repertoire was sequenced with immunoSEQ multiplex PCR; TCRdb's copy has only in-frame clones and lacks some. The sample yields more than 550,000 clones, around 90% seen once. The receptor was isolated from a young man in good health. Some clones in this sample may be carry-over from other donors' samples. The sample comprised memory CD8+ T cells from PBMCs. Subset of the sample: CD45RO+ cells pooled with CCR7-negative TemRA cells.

CDR3 protein: CASSWRGRGKGDQPQHF. CDR3 nucleotides: TGTGCCAGCAGTTGGCGGGGGCGGGGTAAAGGGGATCAGCCCCAGCATTTT. The chain uses TRBV28 and TRBJ1-5; D perhaps matches TRBD1 (6 bases). V was trimmed by 4 bases and J by 5 bases, leaving 21 bases between them. CDR1 MDHEN and CDR2 SYDVKM come from the germline V gene. The CDR3 spans 17 residues.